This TCR beta chain originates from a study of T cells after yellow fever vaccination. Background on the study: SMART-Seq v4 Ultra Low Input served to prepare low-cell-number fractions.

Study-wide results and limits: Weaker in magnitude, the secondary response showed a faster peak on day 5 versus 15. Repertoires obtained by FACS sorting could include abundant clonotypes that entered as contaminants from the bulk population.

V lost 1 base to trimming and J lost 3 bases; unmatched junction nucleotides: 5. Germline V gene lookup returns CDR1 MGHRA and CDR2 YSYEKL. This CDR3 spans 15 amino acids. By 5'RACE template switching, TCR cDNA was produced, with a universal primer site and UMIs added in the process. One entry per CDR3 protein, called by TCRdb with MiXCR from the 5' RACE reads. The sample has fewer than 100,000 distinct CDR3 sequences; roughly 5.8% are singletons. About this clonotype itself: Antigen: not known.

This material consisted of CD8+ T cells sorted from PBMCs, taken 10 days after the yellow fever booster vaccination. V is TRBV4-1 and J is TRBJ2-7; 8 bases line up with TRBD2. This TCR was recovered from a man younger than 30 who received the YFV17D yellow fever vaccine. This chain's CDR3 is CASSQGGGLRYEQYF. CDR3 DNA sequence: TGCGCCAGCAGCCAAGGCGGGGGGCTTCGCTACGAGCAGTACTTC.